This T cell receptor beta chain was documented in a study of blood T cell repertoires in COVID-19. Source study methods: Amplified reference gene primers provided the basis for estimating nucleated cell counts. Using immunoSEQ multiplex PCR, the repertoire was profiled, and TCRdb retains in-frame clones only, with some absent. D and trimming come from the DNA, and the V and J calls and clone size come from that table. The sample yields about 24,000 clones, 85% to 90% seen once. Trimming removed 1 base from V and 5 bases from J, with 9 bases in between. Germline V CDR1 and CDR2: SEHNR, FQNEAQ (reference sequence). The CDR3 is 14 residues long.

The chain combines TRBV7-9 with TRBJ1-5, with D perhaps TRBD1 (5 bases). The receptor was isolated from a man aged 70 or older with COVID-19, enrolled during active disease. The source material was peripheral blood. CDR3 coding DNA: TGTGCCAGCAGCTTAGGGGGGGATCATCAGCCCCAGCATTTT. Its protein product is CASSLGGDHQPQHF.